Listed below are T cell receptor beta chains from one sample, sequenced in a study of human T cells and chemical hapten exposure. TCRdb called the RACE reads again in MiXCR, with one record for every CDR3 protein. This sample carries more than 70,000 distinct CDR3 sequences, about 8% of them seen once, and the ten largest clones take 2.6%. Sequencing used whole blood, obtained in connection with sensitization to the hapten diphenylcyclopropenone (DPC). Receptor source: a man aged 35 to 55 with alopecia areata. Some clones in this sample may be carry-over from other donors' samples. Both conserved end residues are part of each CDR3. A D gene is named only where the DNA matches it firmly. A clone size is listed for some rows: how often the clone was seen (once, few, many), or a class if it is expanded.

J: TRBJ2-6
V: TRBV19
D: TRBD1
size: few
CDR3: CASSDSTGGLSGANVLTF
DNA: TGTGCCAGTAGTGATTCGACAGGGGGCCTCTCTGGGGCCAACGTCCTGACTTTC

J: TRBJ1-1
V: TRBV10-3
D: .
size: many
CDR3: CAISEGVASTEAFF
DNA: TGTGCCATCAGTGAAGGGGTGGCGAGCACTGAAGCTTTCTTT

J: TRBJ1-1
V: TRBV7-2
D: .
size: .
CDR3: CASSLERHQQAFF
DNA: TGTGCCAGCAGCTTAGAGAGGCACCAGCAAGCTTTCTTT

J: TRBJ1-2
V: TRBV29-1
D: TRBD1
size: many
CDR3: CSVDGQGEGYTF
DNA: TGCAGCGTTGACGGACAGGGGGAAGGCTACACCTTC

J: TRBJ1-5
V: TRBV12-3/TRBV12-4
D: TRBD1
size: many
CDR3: CASSSGTGIQPQHF
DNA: TGTGCCAGCAGTTCCGGGACAGGGATTCAGCCCCAGCATTTT

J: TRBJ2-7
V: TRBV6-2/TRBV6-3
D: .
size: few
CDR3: CASRPGSNEQYF
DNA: TGTGCCAGCAGACCGGGGTCCAACGAGCAGTACTTC

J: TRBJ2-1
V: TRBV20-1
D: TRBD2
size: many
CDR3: CSARDATGLAGPNEQFF
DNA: TGCAGTGCTAGAGATGCGACGGGACTAGCGGGCCCAAATGAGCAGTTCTTC

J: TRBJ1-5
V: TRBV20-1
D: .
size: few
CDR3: CSARMGAGAGGPQHF
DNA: TGCAGTGCTAGAATGGGGGCCGGGGCCGGAGGGCCCCAGCATTTT

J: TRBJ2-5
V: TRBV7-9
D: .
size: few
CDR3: CASSPMGQETQYF
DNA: TGTGCCAGCAGCCCTATGGGTCAAGAGACCCAGTACTTC

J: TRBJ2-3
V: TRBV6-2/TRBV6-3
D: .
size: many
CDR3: CASSYSPGTGLGTDTQYF
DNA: TGTGCCAGCAGTTACTCCCCGGGGACGGGGTTGGGGACAGATACGCAGTATTTT

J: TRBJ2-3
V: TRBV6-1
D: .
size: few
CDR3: CASSDRVSTDTQYF
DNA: TGTGCCAGCAGTGACAGAGTAAGCACAGATACGCAGTATTTT

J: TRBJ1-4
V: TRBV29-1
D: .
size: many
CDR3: CSWRGRNEKLFF
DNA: TGCAGCTGGAGGGGGAGGAATGAAAAACTGTTTTTT

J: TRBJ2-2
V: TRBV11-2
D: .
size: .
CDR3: CVSSPGVTSATGELFF
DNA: TGTGTCAGCAGCCCCGGAGTCACTTCTGCAACCGGGGAGCTGTTTTTT

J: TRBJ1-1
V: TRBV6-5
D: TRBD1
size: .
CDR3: CASTPPGQGAEAFF
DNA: TGTGCCAGCACCCCCCCAGGACAGGGAGCTGAAGCTTTCTTT

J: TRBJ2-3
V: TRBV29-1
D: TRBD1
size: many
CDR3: CVSRQGATDTQYF
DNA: TGCGTCTCCCGACAGGGGGCCACAGATACGCAGTATTTT

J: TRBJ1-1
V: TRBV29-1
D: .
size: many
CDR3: CSVDRLNTEAFF
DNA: TGCAGCGTCGACCGACTGAACACTGAAGCTTTCTTT

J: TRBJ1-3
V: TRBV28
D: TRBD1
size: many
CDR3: CASSPPGTGLRAGNTIYF
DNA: TGTGCCAGCAGTCCCCCCGGGACAGGGCTGAGAGCTGGAAACACCATATATTTT

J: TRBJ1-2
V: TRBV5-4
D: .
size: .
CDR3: CASKAGTSYGYTF
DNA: TGTGCCAGCAAAGCCGGGACTTCCTATGGCTACACCTTC

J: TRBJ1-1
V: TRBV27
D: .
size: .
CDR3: CASSPLGGRTEAFF
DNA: TGTGCCAGCAGTCCGCTCGGCGGTAGAACTGAAGCTTTCTTT

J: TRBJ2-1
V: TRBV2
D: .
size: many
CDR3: CASSENTEQFF
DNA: TGTGCCAGCAGTGAAAACACTGAGCAGTTCTTC

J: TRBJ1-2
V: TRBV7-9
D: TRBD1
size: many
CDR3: CASSPGTGFDGYTF
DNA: TGTGCCAGCAGCCCTGGGACAGGGTTCGATGGCTACACCTTC

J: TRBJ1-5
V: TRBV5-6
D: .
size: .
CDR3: CASSLAGAGQPQHF
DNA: TGTGCCAGCAGCTTAGCCGGGGCCGGTCAGCCCCAGCATTTT

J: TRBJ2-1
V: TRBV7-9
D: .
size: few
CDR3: CASSSRMHLSYNEQFF
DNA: TGTGCCAGCAGCTCAAGGATGCACCTCTCCTACAATGAGCAGTTCTTC

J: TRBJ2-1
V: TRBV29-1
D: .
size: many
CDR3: CSVSGRVHNEQFF
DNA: TGCAGCGTCTCCGGACGAGTACACAATGAGCAGTTCTTC

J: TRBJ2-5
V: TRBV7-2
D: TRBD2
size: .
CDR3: CASSPGLARETQYF
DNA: TGTGCCAGCAGCCCAGGACTAGCGAGGGAGACCCAGTACTTC

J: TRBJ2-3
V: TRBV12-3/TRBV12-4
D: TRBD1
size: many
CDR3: CASTPGQGADTQYF
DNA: TGTGCCAGCACCCCCGGACAGGGAGCCGATACGCAGTATTTT

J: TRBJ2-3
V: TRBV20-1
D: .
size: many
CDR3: CSAETDGADTQYF
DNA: TGCAGTGCCGAAACGGACGGAGCAGATACGCAGTATTTT

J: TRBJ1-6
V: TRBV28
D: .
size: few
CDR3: CASRDLGSPLHF
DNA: TGTGCCAGCAGGGACTTGGGTTCACCCCTCCACTTT

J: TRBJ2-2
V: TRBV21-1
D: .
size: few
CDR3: CASRKIGQGAPGELFF
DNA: TGTGCCAGCAGAAAAATCGGACAGGGGGCGCCCGGGGAGCTGTTTTTT

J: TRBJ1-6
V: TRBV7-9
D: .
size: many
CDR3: CASSLAQSGSPLHF
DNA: TGTGCCAGCAGCTTAGCGCAATCCGGTTCACCCCTCCACTTT

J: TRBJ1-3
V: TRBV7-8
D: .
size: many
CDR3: CASSVGPSGNTIYF
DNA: TGTGCCAGCAGCGTTGGCCCCTCTGGAAACACCATATATTTT

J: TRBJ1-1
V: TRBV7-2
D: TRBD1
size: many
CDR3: CASSFTGAEAFF
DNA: TGTGCCAGCAGCTTCACAGGGGCTGAAGCTTTCTTT

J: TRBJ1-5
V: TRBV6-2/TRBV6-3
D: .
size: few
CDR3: CASSPRFGRDSNQPQHF
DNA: TGTGCCAGCAGTCCCCGCTTCGGCAGAGATAGCAATCAGCCCCAGCATTTT

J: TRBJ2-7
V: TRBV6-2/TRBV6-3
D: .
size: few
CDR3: CASRGDTAYEQYF
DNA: TGTGCCAGCAGGGGGGACACCGCGTACGAGCAGTACTTC

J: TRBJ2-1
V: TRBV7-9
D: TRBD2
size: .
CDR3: CASSLSLAGVDEQFF
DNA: TGTGCCAGCAGCTTGAGCCTAGCGGGAGTCGATGAGCAGTTCTTC

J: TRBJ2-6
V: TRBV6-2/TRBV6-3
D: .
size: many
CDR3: CASSYSSGANVLTF
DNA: TGTGCCAGCAGTTACAGCTCTGGGGCCAACGTCCTGACTTTC

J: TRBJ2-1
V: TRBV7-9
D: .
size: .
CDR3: CASSLPGSYNEQFF
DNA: TGTGCCAGCAGCTTACCGGGTTCCTACAATGAGCAGTTCTTC

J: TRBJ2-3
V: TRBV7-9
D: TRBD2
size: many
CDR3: CASSLDSGKLPKEYF
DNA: TGTGCCAGCAGCTTAGATAGCGGGAAACTCCCCAAGGAGTATTTT

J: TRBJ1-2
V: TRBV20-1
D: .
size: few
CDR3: CSASSGNYGYTF
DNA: TGCAGTGCTAGTTCAGGGAACTATGGCTACACCTTC

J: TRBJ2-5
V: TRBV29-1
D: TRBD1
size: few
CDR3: CSVTGTGQETQYF
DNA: TGCAGCGTCACCGGGACAGGCCAAGAGACCCAGTACTTC

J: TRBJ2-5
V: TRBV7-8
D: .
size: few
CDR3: CASSLLSAGVVGVGQETQYF
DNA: TGTGCCAGCAGCTTATTGTCCGCCGGGGTAGTTGGAGTCGGGCAAGAGACCCAGTACTTC

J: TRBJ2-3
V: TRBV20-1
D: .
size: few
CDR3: CSARDQGIAQYTDTQYF
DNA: TGCAGTGCTAGAGATCAAGGGATCGCGCAGTACACAGATACGCAGTATTTT

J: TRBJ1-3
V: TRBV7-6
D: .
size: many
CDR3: CASALDRYSGNTIYF
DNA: TGTGCCAGCGCTCTGGACCGCTACTCTGGAAACACCATATATTTT

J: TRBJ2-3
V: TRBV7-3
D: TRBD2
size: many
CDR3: CASSLQGTSDTQYF
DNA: TGTGCCAGCAGCTTACAAGGGACTAGCGATACGCAGTATTTT

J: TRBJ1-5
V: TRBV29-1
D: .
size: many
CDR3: CSGGEGNNQPQHF
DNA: TGCAGCGGGGGGGAGGGGAATAATCAGCCCCAGCATTTT

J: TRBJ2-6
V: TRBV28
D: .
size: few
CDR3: CASRAPFGKGANVLTF
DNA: TGTGCCAGCAGGGCCCCATTCGGGAAAGGGGCCAACGTCCTGACTTTC

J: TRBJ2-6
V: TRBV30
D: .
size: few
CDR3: CAWTDSSGANVLTF
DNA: TGTGCCTGGACGGACAGCTCTGGGGCCAACGTCCTGACTTTC

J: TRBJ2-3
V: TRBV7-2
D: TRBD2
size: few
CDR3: CASALVSGSLRDTQYF
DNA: TGTGCCAGCGCCCTAGTGAGCGGGAGCCTTCGGGATACGCAGTATTTT

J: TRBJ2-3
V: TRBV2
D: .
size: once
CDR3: CASRRDKLSTDTQYF
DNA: TGTGCCAGCAGGCGGGACAAACTGTCCACAGATACGCAGTATTTT

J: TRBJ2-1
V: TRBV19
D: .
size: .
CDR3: CASRDPRGDEQFF
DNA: TGTGCCAGTAGGGACCCGAGGGGCGATGAGCAGTTCTTC

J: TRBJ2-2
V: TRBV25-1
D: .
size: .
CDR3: CASSPVNPNTGELFF
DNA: TGTGCCAGCAGCCCCGTAAACCCGAACACCGGGGAGCTGTTTTTT

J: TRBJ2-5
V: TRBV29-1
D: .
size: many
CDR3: CSVVPYQETQYF
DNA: TGCAGCGTTGTCCCGTACCAAGAGACCCAGTACTTC

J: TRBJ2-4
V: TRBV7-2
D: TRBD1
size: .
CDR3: CASSLAGGATKNIQYF
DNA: TGTGCCAGCAGCTTAGCAGGGGGCGCGACCAAAAACATTCAGTACTTC

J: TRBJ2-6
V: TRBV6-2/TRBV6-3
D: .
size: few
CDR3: CASSYAQGQGANVLTF
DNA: TGTGCCAGCAGTTATGCCCAGGGGCAGGGGGCCAACGTCCTGACTTTC